This T cell receptor (beta chain) was recovered during a study of lymphopenia after photon versus proton radiotherapy. Broader study findings: Authors raise, but do not show, better survival with proton therapy. Larger post-nadir TCR diversity loss correlated inversely with survival in deceased patients.

Sequencing used immunoSEQ multiplex PCR; TCRdb keeps in-frame clones, though not all of them. The data contain about 20,000 clones, approximately 84% of them singletons. Of note for this clone: Its specificity is unknown.

The V gene end was trimmed by 2 bases and the J gene end by 11 bases; junction bases not matched to a gene: 9. Germline V gives CDR1 GTSNPN, CDR2 SVGIG (reference sequence). This CDR3 is 14 amino acids long. The sequence was obtained from a woman between 50 and 59 years old with pancreatic cancer. Sequences were derived from peripheral blood, sampled from a patient treated with photon-based radiotherapy. The chain links TRBV30 to TRBJ2-1; 10 bases match TRBD1. This CDR3 is CAWSPGQGPLKQFF. The CDR3 DNA reads TGTGCCTGGAGTCCGGGACAGGGGCCGCTTAAGCAGTTCTTC.